Listed here is a single TCR beta chain. Antigen specificity is unknown. The source of the sample is a study of cytomegalovirus exposure and HLA in healthy donors. General study points: With later analysis, a missense DCLRE1C variant became linked to TCR beta V- and J-gene trimming.

The V end was cut by 3 bases, the J end by 2 bases, with 8 bases between. CDR1 PRHDT and CDR2 FYEKMQ come from the germline V gene (reference sequence). The length of the CDR3 is 13 residues. This PCR relied on a set of 60 Vbeta primers and 13 Jbeta primers. Clones were read by immunoSEQ multiplex PCR, and TCRdb kept only the in-frame ones, dropping some. This table has about 130,000 clones, 80% appearing once. This clonotype originated in a male donor in good health and CMV-seronegative. The chain is built from TRBV13 and TRBJ2-7; D is possibly TRBD2 (5 bases). Sequenced sample: PBMCs. For the CDR3, the DNA is TGTGCCAGCAGCTTTCCCGGGGCCTACGAGCAGTACTTC. It is translated as CASSFPGAYEQYF.